These T cell receptor beta chains were read from a single sample in a study of neurological immune-mediated disorders. In TCRdb, the 5' RACE reads were re-called with MiXCR into one record per CDR3 protein. The repertoire holds some 15,000 distinct CDR3 sequences, with about 10% as singletons. Input material: PBMCs. All receptors derive from a woman aged 40 to 55 in good health. Both conserved end residues are trimmed from each CDR3. D genes are given only for firm matches.

>TRBD2|TRBV7-2|TRBJ2-5
ASSLGVTSGGLGETQY
>TRBD2|TRBV15|TRBJ2-1
ATATEGTSGRLGQF
>TRBD1|TRBV12-3/TRBV12-4|TRBJ1-2
ASSASGTGDGYT
>-|TRBV21-1|TRBJ2-3
ASSKIRQGDTQY
>-|TRBV5-1|TRBJ2-2
ASSPAEFTGELF
>-|TRBV20-1|TRBJ1-2
SARDPGGPDDGYT
>-|TRBV2|TRBJ1-2
ASSRGYT
>-|TRBV5-4|TRBJ2-1
ASSLGGSEQF
>-|TRBV18|TRBJ1-1
ASSPPEGQGTEAF
>-|TRBV25-1|TRBJ2-1
ASSESWGRVSEQF
>TRBD2|TRBV6-6|TRBJ2-7
ASSPGLAGGFYEQY
>-|TRBV24-1|TRBJ1-5
ATSERENQPQH
>-|TRBV27|TRBJ1-6
ASRWIGSSYNSPLH
>TRBD2|TRBV4-1|TRBJ2-1
ASSLGLVGNEQF
>-|TRBV5-6|TRBJ1-1
ASSLDRGVGGAF
>-|TRBV14|TRBJ2-1
ASSQGFGGLSYNEQF
>-|TRBV4-1|TRBJ1-2
ASSQEGGYT
>-|TRBV5-1|TRBJ1-2
ASPRVYGYT
>-|TRBV20-1|TRBJ2-3
SANPGADTQY
>-|TRBV10-3|TRBJ2-7
AISGQALSYEQY